This T cell receptor (beta chain) was captured by sequencing in a study of T cell changes during pregnancy in multiple sclerosis. Produced via immunoSEQ multiplex PCR; TCRdb's table is partial and in-frame only. The sample records about 52,000 clones, 80% to 95% being singletons. This CDR3 spans 13 amino acids. Germline values: CDR1 GTSNPN, CDR2 SVGIG (reference sequence). J gave up 11 bases and V 5 bases, and 9 bases lay outside the gene matches. Sequences were derived from CD4+ T cells from peripheral blood mononuclear cells, sampled after pregnancy. The sequence was collected from a female donor in good health, enrolled as a control in a pregnancy study. This rearrangement joins TRBV30 to TRBJ1-6, with TRBD1 identical over 7 bases. In nucleotides, the CDR3 is TGTGCCTGGGACCGGGACAGTCTGCCACCCCTCCACTTT. It codes for CAWDRDSLPPLHF.